This T cell receptor beta chain was documented in a study of beta chain features in type 1 diabetes. Study-level information: The samples had 107,917,701 sorted cells examined in all. Points from the study as a whole: TCRB CDR3s were moderately but significantly shorter in Type 1 diabetes patients in all four CD4+ subsets.

Concerning this clone itself: Its antigen is unknown.

Germline V gives CDR1 SGHNT, CDR2 YYREEE (reference sequence). The CDR3 runs to 14 residues. Unmatched junction bases numbered 6, after V lost 2 bases and J lost 7 bases. Every bit of the isolated RNA underwent reverse transcription, so sequencing read expressed TCRB transcripts. Measured with immunoSEQ multiplex PCR; TCRdb has only the in-frame clones, and not every one. The top ten clones hold roughly 0.015% of a sample with roughly 330,000 clones, about 13% of them seen once. Sequencing was performed on naive CD4+ T cells from blood. The clonotype originates from a woman between 18 and 29 years old with type 1 diabetes. The chain recombines TRBV5-4 with TRBJ1-2, with 9 bases that match TRBD1. The CDR3 reads CASSFPGQGPGYTF. The DNA of the CDR3 is TGTGCCAGCAGCTTCCCGGGACAGGGACCTGGCTACACCTTC.